This TCR beta chain was observed in a study of OX40 agonist ivuxolimab in advanced cancers. Study-wide context: Administration of intravenous ivuxolimab to patients occurred every 2 weeks at 0.01 to 10 mg/kg. General observations from the study: Blood T cells, both CD4+ and CD8+, expanded clonally by week 6 at 0.1 to 3.0 mg/kg. The investigators did not determine what antigen specificity the expanded peripheral T cells had.

A remark on this clone: Its antigen remains unknown.

This table comes from immunoSEQ multiplex PCR, and its TCRdb copy is limited to in-frame clones, with some not included. The table records 13,000 or so clones, 65% to 85% of them present only once. The CDR3 length is 16 residues. With 4 bases clipped from V and 0 bases from J, the junction kept 3 bases outside the gene matches. CDR1 is SGHDN, CDR2 FVKESK, per germline. The receptor was isolated from an adult with an advanced solid tumor such as melanoma, head and neck, liver or kidney cancer. The sequencing here drew on CD4+ or CD8+ T cells sorted from blood, taken in a trial of the OX40 agonist ivuxolimab. This rearrangement joins TRBV14 to TRBJ2-2, with 9 nucleotides matching TRBD2. Here the CDR3 reads CASSPGLAPNTGELFF. For the CDR3, the DNA is TGTGCCAGCAGCCCGGGACTAGCCCCGAACACCGGGGAGCTGTTTTTT.